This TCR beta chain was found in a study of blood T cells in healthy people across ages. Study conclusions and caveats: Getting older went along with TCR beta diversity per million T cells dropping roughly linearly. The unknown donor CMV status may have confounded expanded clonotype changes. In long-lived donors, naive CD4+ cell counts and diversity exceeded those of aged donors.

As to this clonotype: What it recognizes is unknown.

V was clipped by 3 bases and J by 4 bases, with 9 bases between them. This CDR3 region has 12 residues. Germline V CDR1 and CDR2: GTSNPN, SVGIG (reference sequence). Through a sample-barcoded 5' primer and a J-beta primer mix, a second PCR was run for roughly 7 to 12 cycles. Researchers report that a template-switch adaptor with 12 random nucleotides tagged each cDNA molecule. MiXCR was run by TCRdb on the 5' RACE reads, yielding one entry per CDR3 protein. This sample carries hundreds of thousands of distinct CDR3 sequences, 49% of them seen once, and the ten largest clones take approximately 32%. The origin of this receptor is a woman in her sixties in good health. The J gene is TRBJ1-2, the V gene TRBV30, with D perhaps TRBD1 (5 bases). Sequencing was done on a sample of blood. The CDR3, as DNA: TGTGCCTGGAGGAGGGACGGCTATGGCTACACCTTC. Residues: CAWRRDGYGYTF.